This T cell receptor (beta chain) derives from a study of cytomegalovirus exposure and HLA in healthy donors. Study in general: In a later analysis, it was reported that the roughly 120 validation repertoires had been produced on the same platform as the roughly 700 repertoires belonging to the first cohort.

The V end lost 0 bases, the J end lost 4 bases, and 13 bases lay between the germline ends. The CDR3 consists of 15 residues. Per the germline V gene, CDR1 is GTSNPN and CDR2 is SVGIG (reference sequence). Some clones are missing from TCRdb's copy, which holds only in-frame ones; the method was immunoSEQ multiplex PCR. The profile shows 200,000 to 250,000 clones, over 80% of them singletons. Among the 120 subjects of the validation cohort, separate from the approximately 670-subject first cohort, were the donors. The clonotype comes from a woman in her 30s in good health and CMV-seropositive. This rearrangement joins TRBV30 to TRBJ1-5; D is unresolved. Material for sequencing was PBMCs. CDR3 DNA sequence: TGTGCCTGGAGTGTACCGTCCGCCGGGAATCAGCCCCAGCATTTT. This sequence encodes CAWSVPSAGNQPQHF. Full variable domain (outside the CDR3, taken from reference TRBV30 and TRBJ1-5): SQTIHQWPATLVQPVGSPLSLECTVEGTSNPNLYWYRQAAGRGLQLLFYSVGIGQISSEVPQNLSASRPQDRQFILSSKKLLLSDSGFYLCAWSVPSAGNQPQHFGDGTRLSIL.